Listed below are T cell receptor beta chains from one sample, sequenced in a study of blood T cell repertoires in COVID-19. Only in-frame clones appear in the TCRdb table, and some are missing; sequencing was by immunoSEQ multiplex PCR. The sample consists of more than 150,000 clones, more than 70% of them appearing once. Sequenced sample: peripheral blood. Receptors originate from a man aged 40-49 years with active or convalescent COVID-19. Each CDR3 is given with its conserved first and last residue. Fields, in order: clone size, D gene, J gene, V gene, CDR3 protein, CDR3 DNA. The D gene is left open where the match is weak. Size values are once, few and many counts, or a class for expanded clones, and some rows have none.

-,TRBD2,TRBJ2-1,TRBV11-2,CASSLLAGGHNEQFF,TGTGCCAGCAGCCTATTAGCGGGGGGCCACAATGAGCAGTTCTTC
few,-,TRBJ2-1,TRBV11-3,CASSRRGTIYNEQFF,TGTGCCAGCAGTCGTCGGGGGACCATCTACAATGAGCAGTTCTTC
-,-,TRBJ2-7,TRBV7-9,CASSLGGVGYEQYF,TGTGCCAGCAGCTTAGGGGGAGTAGGCTACGAGCAGTACTTC
-,TRBD1,TRBJ1-2,TRBV5-1,CASSSYWTGELYGYTF,TGCGCCAGCAGCTCCTACTGGACAGGGGAACTCTATGGCTACACCTTC
-,TRBD2,TRBJ2-2,TRBV15,CATSTGGSGGRSTGELFF,TGTGCCACCAGCACTGGGGGTAGCGGGGGGCGGAGCACCGGGGAGCTGTTTTTT
-,TRBD1,TRBJ2-3,TRBV11-1,CASGTQGVHLDTQYF,TGTGCCAGCGGAACCCAGGGGGTACATCTTGATACGCAGTATTTT
-,-,TRBJ1-2,TRBV4-1,CASSHPRPGNSYGYTF,TGCGCCAGCAGCCATCCCCGGCCGGGAAACAGCTATGGCTACACCTTC
-,TRBD2,TRBJ2-1,TRBV7-9,CASSEGLAGEDEQFF,TGTGCCAGCAGCGAAGGACTAGCGGGGGAGGATGAGCAGTTCTTC
-,TRBD2,TRBJ2-3,TRBV5-1,CASSLLAGGVSSTDTQYF,TGCGCCAGCAGCTTGCTAGCGGGGGGGGTGTCTAGCACAGATACGCAGTATTTT
-,TRBD2,TRBJ2-1,TRBV15,CATSREEVATSGGEYNEQFF,TGTGCCACCAGCAGAGAGGAGGTTGCGACTAGCGGGGGGGAGTACAATGAGCAGTTCTTC
-,TRBD1,TRBJ1-2,TRBV9,CASSVEDRGYGYTF,TGTGCCAGCAGCGTAGAGGACAGGGGTTATGGCTACACCTTC
few,TRBD2,TRBJ2-3,TRBV11-2,CASSRITSGGPEF,TGTGCCAGCAGCCGCATAACTAGCGGGGGACCCGAGTTT
-,-,TRBJ2-7,TRBV12-3/TRBV12-4,CASSGDYEQYF,TGTGCCAGCAGTGGAGACTACGAGCAGTACTTC
-,TRBD2,TRBJ2-3,TRBV20-1,CSASPGTSGVTDTQYF,TGCAGTGCTAGTCCCGGGACTAGCGGAGTCACAGATACGCAGTATTTT
-,-,TRBJ1-2,TRBV19,CASSTGVAYGYTF,TGTGCCAGTAGTACGGGAGTCGCCTATGGCTACACCTTC
-,TRBD2,TRBJ2-2,TRBV10-3,CAISGTSGDTGELFF,TGTGCCATCTCCGGGACTAGCGGGGACACCGGGGAGCTGTTTTTT
-,-,TRBJ1-5,TRBV2,CASSEALLGRNQPQHF,TGTGCCAGCAGTGAAGCGCTTCTTGGGAGAAATCAGCCCCAGCATTTT
many,TRBD1,TRBJ2-7,TRBV7-3,CASSLRAGGEQYF,TGTGCCAGCAGCTTAAGAGCAGGGGGCGAGCAGTACTTC
-,TRBD2,TRBJ2-2,TRBV28,CASSSHSGTSGGARTGELFF,TGTGCCAGCAGCAGTCACTCCGGGACTAGCGGGGGGGCCAGAACCGGGGAGCTGTTTTTT
-,TRBD1,TRBJ2-3,TRBV7-8,CASSSGQDRTDTQYF,TGTGCCAGCAGCTCCGGACAGGACCGCACAGATACGCAGTATTTT
-,-,TRBJ1-6,TRBV7-9,CASSFPGNSPLHF,TGTGCCAGCAGCTTTCCGGGGAATTCACCCCTCCACTTT
-,-,TRBJ1-1,TRBV6-2/TRBV6-3,CASSSRTWGRSNTEAFF,TGTGCCAGCAGCTCTCGTACTTGGGGCAGATCTAACACTGAAGCTTTCTTT
-,TRBD2,TRBJ2-2,TRBV9,CASSPLRGGAANTGELFF,TGTGCCAGCAGCCCCCTTCGGGGGGGGGCCGCGAACACCGGGGAGCTGTTTTTT
-,TRBD1,TRBJ2-7,TRBV6-2/TRBV6-3,CASSTGQGNYEQYF,TGTGCCAGCAGTACTGGACAGGGGAACTACGAGCAGTACTTC
-,-,TRBJ2-3,TRBV6-5,CASSYRGVATDTQYF,TGTGCCAGCAGTTACAGGGGTGTAGCCACAGATACGCAGTATTTT
-,TRBD1,TRBJ1-1,TRBV30,CAWSADRGTEAFF,TGTGCCTGGAGTGCGGACAGGGGCACTGAAGCTTTCTTT